Given below is one T cell receptor beta chain in context. Its antigen is still unknown. A primer matching the constant region was used to make TCR beta cDNA from 500 to 600 ng of total RNA. Slightly modified ARM-PCR served as the procedure for the TCR beta libraries. These libraries came from three rounds of nested multiplex PCR. With TRBV1-TRBV30 forward primers and a C-beta reverse primer, the first two PCR rounds were run for 9 to 10 cycles each. TCRdb ran MiXCR on the multiplex PCR reads and lists one entry per CDR3 protein. The sample holds some 95,000 distinct CDR3 sequences, less than 70% seen once. The germline V gene encodes CDR1 SGHRS and CDR2 YFSETQ. With V trimmed by 3 bases and J by 4 bases, 4 bases remained unmatched. The CDR3 runs to 15 residues. This sample is drawn from a study of tumor-infiltrating lymphocytes in primary liver carcinoma. Study overall: Samples had roughly 3.65 to 7.13 million productive TCRbeta reads, comparable between tissue types.

Bulk tissue was left unsorted, and RNA and DNA were co-extracted from about 21-30 mg of it. General study points: A significantly higher top-250-clone fraction was found in tumors than in blood (p = 0.039). Tumor-adjacent and tumor-blood pairs shared less of their repertoires than tumor region pairs shared.

The TCR was taken from a man aged 35-49 years with primary liver carcinoma and hepatitis B virus infection. Sequenced material: tumor-adjacent normal liver tissue. The V and J genes are TRBV5-1 and TRBJ2-2; 9 bases are a match to TRBD1. The CDR3 DNA reads as TGCGCCAGCAGCTCCGGACAGGGGAGCACCGGGGAGCTGTTTTTT. Amino acids: CASSSGQGSTGELFF.